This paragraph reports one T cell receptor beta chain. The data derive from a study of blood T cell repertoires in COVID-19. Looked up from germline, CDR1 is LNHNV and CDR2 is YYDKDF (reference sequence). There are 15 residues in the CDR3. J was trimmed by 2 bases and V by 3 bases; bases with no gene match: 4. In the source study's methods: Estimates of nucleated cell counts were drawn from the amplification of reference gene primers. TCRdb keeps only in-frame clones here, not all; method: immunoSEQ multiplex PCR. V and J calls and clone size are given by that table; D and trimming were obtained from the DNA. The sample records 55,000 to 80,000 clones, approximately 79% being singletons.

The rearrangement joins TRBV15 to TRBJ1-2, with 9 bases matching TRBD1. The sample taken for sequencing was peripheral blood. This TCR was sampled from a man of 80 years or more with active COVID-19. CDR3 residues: CATSRRQGENYGYTF. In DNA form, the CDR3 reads TGTGCCACCAGCAGGAGACAGGGGGAAAACTATGGCTACACCTTC.